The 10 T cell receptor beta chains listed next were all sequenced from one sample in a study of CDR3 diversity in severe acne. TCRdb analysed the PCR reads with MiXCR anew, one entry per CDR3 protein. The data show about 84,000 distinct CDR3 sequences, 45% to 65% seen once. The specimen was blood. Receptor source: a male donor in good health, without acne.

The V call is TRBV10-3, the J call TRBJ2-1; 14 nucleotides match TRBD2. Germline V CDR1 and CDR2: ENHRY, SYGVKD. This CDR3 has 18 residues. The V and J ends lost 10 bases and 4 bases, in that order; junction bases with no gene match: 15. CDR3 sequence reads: CASGGLAGDSRGYNEQFF. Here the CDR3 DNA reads TGTGCCAGCGGGGGACTAGCGGGAGATTCGAGGGGTTACAATGAGCAGTTCTTC.

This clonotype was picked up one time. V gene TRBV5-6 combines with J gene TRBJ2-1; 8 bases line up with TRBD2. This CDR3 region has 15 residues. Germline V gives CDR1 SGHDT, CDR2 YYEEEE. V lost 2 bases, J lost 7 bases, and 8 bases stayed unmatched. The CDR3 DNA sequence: TGTGCCAGCAGCTTTGATCTAGCGGGTGGAAATGAGCAGTTCTTC. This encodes CASSFDLAGGNEQFF.

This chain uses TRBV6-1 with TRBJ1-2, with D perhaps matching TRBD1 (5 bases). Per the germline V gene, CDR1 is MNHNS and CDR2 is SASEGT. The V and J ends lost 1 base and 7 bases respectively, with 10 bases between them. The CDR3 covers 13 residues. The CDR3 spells CASSEVSGSGYTF. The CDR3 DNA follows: TGTGCCAGCAGTGAAGTGTCAGGGAGTGGCTACACCTTC.

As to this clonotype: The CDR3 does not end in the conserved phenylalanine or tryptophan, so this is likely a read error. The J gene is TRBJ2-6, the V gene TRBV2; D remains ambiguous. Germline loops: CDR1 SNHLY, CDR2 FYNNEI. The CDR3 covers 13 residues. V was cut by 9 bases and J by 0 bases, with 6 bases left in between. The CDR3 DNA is TGTGCCAGTGAAGTCTCTGGGGCCAACGTCCTGACTTCC. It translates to CASEVSGANVLTS.

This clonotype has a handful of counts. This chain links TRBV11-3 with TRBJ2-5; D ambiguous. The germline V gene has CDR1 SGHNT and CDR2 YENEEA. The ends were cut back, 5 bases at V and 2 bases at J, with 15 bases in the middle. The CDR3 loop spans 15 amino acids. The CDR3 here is CASSARRRIQETQYF. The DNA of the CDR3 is TGTGCCAGCAGCGCCAGACGGCGGATTCAAGAGACCCAGTACTTC.

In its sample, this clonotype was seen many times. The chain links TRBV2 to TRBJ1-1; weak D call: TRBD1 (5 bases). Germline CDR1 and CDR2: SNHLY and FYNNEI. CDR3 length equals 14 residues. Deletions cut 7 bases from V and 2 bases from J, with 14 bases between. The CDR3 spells CASTSRQGNTEAFF. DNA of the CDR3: TGTGCCAGCACCTCCCGTCAGGGTAACACTGAAGCTTTCTTT.

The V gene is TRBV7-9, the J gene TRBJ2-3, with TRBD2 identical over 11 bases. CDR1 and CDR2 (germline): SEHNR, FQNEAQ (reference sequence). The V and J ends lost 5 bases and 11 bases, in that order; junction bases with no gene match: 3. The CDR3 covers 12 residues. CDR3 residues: CASSLLAGVQYF. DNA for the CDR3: TGTGCCAGCAGCCTACTAGCGGGGGTGCAGTATTTT.

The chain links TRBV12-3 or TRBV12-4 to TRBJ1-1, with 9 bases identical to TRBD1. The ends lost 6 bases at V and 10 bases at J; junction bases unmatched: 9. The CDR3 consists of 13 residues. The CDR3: CASSSGTGRLAFF. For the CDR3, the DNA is TGTGCCAGCAGCTCCGGGACAGGGAGGTTAGCTTTCTTT.

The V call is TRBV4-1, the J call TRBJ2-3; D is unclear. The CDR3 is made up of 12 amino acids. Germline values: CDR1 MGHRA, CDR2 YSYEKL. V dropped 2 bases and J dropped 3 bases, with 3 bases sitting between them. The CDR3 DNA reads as TGCGCCAGCAGCCAACCTACAGATACGCAGTATTTT. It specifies CASSQPTDTQYF.

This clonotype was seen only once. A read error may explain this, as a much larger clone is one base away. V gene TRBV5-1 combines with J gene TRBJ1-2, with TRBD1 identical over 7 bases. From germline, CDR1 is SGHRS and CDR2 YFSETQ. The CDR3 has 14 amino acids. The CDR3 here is CASSLRDSPYGHTF. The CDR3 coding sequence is TGTGCCAGCAGCCTGCGGGACAGCCCATATGGCCACACCTTC.